Each of the 28 T cell receptor beta chains below was sequenced from the same sample in a study of regulatory T cells in long-lasting Graves disease. To make TCR beta libraries, researchers used iRepertoire HTBI primers and Arm-PCR of CDR3 regions. MiXCR, run by TCRdb on the multiplex PCR reads, gives a single entry per CDR3 protein. The table shows over 350,000 distinct CDR3 sequences, with 12% to 15% occurring only once. The time point was: newly diagnosed GD, antithyroid drugs for less than 3 months. The TCR library was made from RNA extracted from PBMCs. The sample also formed part of further work on T cells in Graves' hyperthyroidism and ophthalmopathy.

The specimen was peripheral blood mononuclear cells (PBMCs), collected at new diagnosis, from a patient treated with antithyroid drugs. The receptors originated from a woman in her 50s with Graves disease.

About this clonotype itself: A much bigger clone sits one base away, suggesting this may be a read error. V is TRBV7-6 and J is TRBJ2-1, with 12 bases matching TRBD2. V was pared by 5 bases and J by 2 bases, with 16 bases of the junction left unmatched. The CDR3 sequence is 20 residues long. Germline V gene sequence: CDR1 SGHVS, CDR2 FNYEAQ. Here the CDR3 reads CASSTIPGLAGASTYNEQFF. Here the CDR3 DNA reads TGTGCCAGCAGCACCATACCGGGACTAGCGGGCGCAAGCACCTACAATGAGCAGTTCTTC.

In its sample, this clonotype was seen many times. The rearrangement uses TRBV11-3 and TRBJ2-1, with D maybe TRBD1 (5 bases). Germline CDR1 is SGHNT and CDR2 is YENEEA. This CDR3 spans 11 amino acids. Trimming removed 5 bases at V and 8 bases at J, with 7 bases between. CDR3 nucleotides: TGTGCCAGCAGCACCAGGGATGAGCAGTTCTTC. Encoded protein: CASSTRDEQFF.

This clonotype was detected only a few times. The J gene is TRBJ2-7, the V gene TRBV9; tentative D call: TRBD1 (5 bases). V shed 8 bases and J shed 7 bases, with 16 bases lying between them. The V gene's germline CDR1 is SGDLS and CDR2 YYNGEE. The CDR3 length is 12 residues. CDR3 bases: TGTGCCAGTAGCCAGGGTTTGGGGGAGCAGTACTTC. Protein: CASSQGLGEQYF.

This clonotype came up a few times. This chain links TRBV30 with TRBJ2-3, with D maybe TRBD2 (7 bases). With 2 bases removed from V and 2 bases from J, the gap between germline ends came to 11 bases. This CDR3 has 14 residues. Germline V gene sequence: CDR1 GTSNPN, CDR2 SVGIG (reference sequence). The CDR3 region has the DNA TGTGCCTGGAGTTCAGGGGACTACACAGATACGCAGTATTTT. Translation gives CAWSSGDYTDTQYF.

This clonotype was counted between two and nine times. The chain links TRBV7-9 to TRBJ2-5; no clear D gene. From germline, CDR1 is SEHNR and CDR2 FQNEAQ (reference sequence). The CDR3 contains 15 residues. V lost 4 bases, J lost 5 bases, and 17 bases lay in between. The CDR3 nucleotides are TGTGCCAGCAGCTCCAGCAGGAGTCTGTTTGAGACCCAGTACTTC. The encoded protein is CASSSSRSLFETQYF. Looking up the rest from reference TRBV7-9 and TRBJ2-5 gives the full variable domain: DTGVSQNPRHKITKRGQNVTFRCDPISEHNRLYWYRQTLGQGPEFLTYFQNEAQLEKSRLLSDRFSAERPKGSFSTLEIQRTEQGDSAMYLCASSSSRSLFETQYFGPGTRLLVL.

Many counts were recorded for this clonotype. The rearrangement uses TRBV28 and TRBJ2-3, with TRBD1 matching over 11 bases. Trimming took 5 bases from V and 13 from J; bases not matched to a gene: 5. The CDR3 totals 12 residues. CDR1 and CDR2 from the germline V gene are MDHEN and SYDVKM. CDR3: CASSTGQGDKYF. CDR3 bases: TGTGCCAGCAGTACGGGACAGGGGGACAAGTATTTT.

The chain uses TRBV2 and TRBJ1-3, with D perhaps matching TRBD1 (5 bases). The CDR3 has 13 residues. Germline CDR1 and CDR2: SNHLY and FYNNEI. V was cut by 8 bases and J by 0 bases, with 8 bases left in between. The CDR3 protein is CASQGDSGNTIYF. CDR3 bases: TGTGCCAGCCAGGGTGACTCTGGAAACACCATATATTTT.

This clonotype came up many times. The chain is built from TRBV28 and TRBJ2-7, with a tentative D call TRBD2 (6 bases). V dropped 5 bases and J dropped 4 bases, with 30 bases sitting between them. The germline gives CDR1 MDHEN, CDR2 SYDVKM. The CDR3 is made up of 19 amino acids. The CDR3 DNA sequence: TGTGCCAGCAGTAGGCCCCAGGAGGGAATTATTAGTCGGGCTTACGAGCAGTACTTC. It encodes CASSRPQEGIISRAYEQYF.

This clonotype was observed at least ten times. The chain is built from TRBV7-3 and TRBJ2-7; 8 nucleotides line up with TRBD2. Trimming cost V 2 bases and J 3 bases; bases outside gene matches: 3. CDR1 is SGHTA and CDR2 is FQGTGA in the germline V gene. The CDR3 extends over 14 amino acids. The CDR3: CASSLHSGNYEQYF. In DNA, the CDR3 is TGTGCCAGCAGCTTACATAGCGGGAACTACGAGCAGTACTTC.

This clonotype came up many times. The rearrangement joins TRBV28 to TRBJ2-7; 7 bases line up with TRBD1. J gave up 4 bases and V 6 bases, and 6 bases lay outside the gene matches. The CDR3 sequence is 13 residues long. The germline gives CDR1 MDHEN, CDR2 SYDVKM. In DNA, the CDR3 is TGTGCCAGCAGCCAGGGGGTAGAGTACGAGCAGTACTTC. This sequence encodes CASSQGVEYEQYF.

V is TRBV4-2 and J is TRBJ2-7; tentative D call: TRBD2 (6 bases). Trimming pared 0 bases from V and 3 bases from J, leaving 15 bases between. This CDR3 is built from 16 residues. Germline CDR1 is LGHNA and CDR2 is YNFKEQ. The CDR3 reads CASSQDLNGRGYEQYF. CDR3 DNA sequence: TGTGCCAGCAGCCAAGATCTGAACGGGAGAGGCTACGAGCAGTACTTC.

Of note for this clonotype: A much larger clone is a single base away; this may be a read error. V is TRBV4-1 and J is TRBJ2-5; 12 bases match TRBD2. Per the germline V gene, CDR1 is MGHRA and CDR2 is YSYEKL. V lost 6 bases and J lost 6; bases outside the gene matches: 8. This CDR3 is 15 amino acids long. The CDR3 DNA sequence: TGCGCCAGCAGTCCGCTAGCGGGAGGGATGAAGACCCAGTACTTC. Translating gives CASSPLAGGMKTQYF.

Note on this clonotype: At one boundary the junction diverges from the germline segment, which might be a read error. This rearrangement joins TRBV28 to TRBJ2-7; 14 positions agree with TRBD2. Germline CDR1 and CDR2: MDHEN and SYDVKM. The length of the CDR3 is 15 residues. The CDR3 nucleotides are TGCGTCAGCAGCTCGACTAGCGGGAGGGCCTACGAGCAGTACTTC. Translation gives CVSSSTSGRAYEQYF. The whole variable domain, remainder taken from reference TRBV28 and TRBJ2-7, is DVKVTQSSRYLVKRTGEKVFLECVQDMDHENMFWYRQDPGLGLRLIYFSYDVKMKEKGDIPEGYSVSREKKERFSLILESASTNQTSMYLCVSSSTSGRAYEQYFGPGTRLTVT.

This clonotype was found a few times. This sequence joins TRBV29-1 and TRBJ2-7; 9 bases align to TRBD2. Germline V gene lookup returns CDR1 SQVTM and CDR2 ANQGSEA. The CDR3 totals 14 residues. Germline trimming cut 7 bases from V and 4 bases from J; bases unmatched to any gene: 11. The CDR3 nucleotides read TGCAGCGCAGAAAGTGCTAGCGGGAAGTACGAGCAGTACTTC. Translating gives CSAESASGKYEQYF.

This clonotype was counted many times. The chain uses TRBV16 and TRBJ1-2; tentatively, D is TRBD1 (5 bases). V was cut by 0 bases and J by 3 bases, with 17 bases left in between. CDR1 is KGHSY and CDR2 is FQNENV in the germline V gene. This CDR3 has 17 residues. This CDR3 reads CASSQSAEGSTHYGYTF. The CDR3 coding sequence is TGTGCCAGCAGCCAATCGGCCGAGGGGTCGACCCACTATGGCTACACCTTC.

This clonotype was seen only a few times. The genes are TRBV9 and TRBJ2-7; TRBD2 agrees at 13 bases. J lost 6 bases, V lost 0 bases, and 0 bases had no gene match. The CDR3 has 14 amino acids. Germline-derived CDR1 and CDR2 are SGDLS and YYNGEE. CDR3 DNA: TGTGCCAGCAGCGTAGGACTAGCGGGAGGCGAGCAGTACTTC. It is translated as CASSVGLAGGEQYF.

The chain joins TRBV20-1 to TRBJ2-7; D is unresolved. This CDR3 has 12 amino acids. Germline CDR1 and CDR2: DFQATT and SNEGSKA (reference sequence). Trimming shortened V by 2 bases and J by 5 bases, and 10 bases separated the two germline ends. CDR3 in amino acids: CSARNWVNEQYF. Here the CDR3 DNA reads TGCAGTGCTAGAAATTGGGTTAACGAGCAGTACTTC.

This clonotype was seen repeatedly, ten times or more. J is TRBJ2-3 and V is TRBV4-1; D is undetermined. Germline CDR1 is MGHRA and CDR2 is YSYEKL. CDR3 length: 17 residues. Trimming removed 0 bases from V and 1 base from J, with 14 bases in between. The CDR3 coding sequence is TGCGCCAGCAGCCAAGATCGGAAAGGGTCGGGCACAGATACGCAGTATTTT. It specifies CASSQDRKGSGTDTQYF.

This clonotype was counted at least ten times. The J gene is TRBJ2-4, the V gene TRBV7-9; D gene unclear. This CDR3 contains 16 residues. V lost 2 bases and J 1 base, leaving 12 bases between the germline ends. Germline V gene data show CDR1 as SEHNR and CDR2 as FQNEAQ (reference sequence). CDR3 nucleotides: TGTGCCAGCAGCTTACCCCGAACCGAGGCCAAAAACATTCAGTACTTC. Its translation is CASSLPRTEAKNIQYF.

V usage is TRBV14 and J usage is TRBJ2-7; 12 nucleotides agree with TRBD1. CDR1 is SGHDN and CDR2 is FVKESK in the germline V gene. This CDR3 is 15 amino acids long. The junction had 4 bases not matched to a gene; V was cut back by 1 base and J by 6 bases. CDR3 protein: CASSQGGTGGSEQYF. CDR3 sequence (DNA): TGTGCCAGCAGCCAAGGCGGGACAGGGGGCTCCGAGCAGTACTTC.

This clonotype has more than one count but fewer than ten. This chain links TRBV19 with TRBJ1-6; D is perhaps TRBD1 (6 bases). Germline values: CDR1 LNHDA, CDR2 SQIVND (reference sequence). The CDR3 covers 15 residues. Trimming left V 6 bases short and J 3 bases short, with 12 bases between. CDR3 residues: CASRRTVDYNSPLHF. The CDR3 bases are TGTGCCAGTAGGCGGACAGTAGACTATAATTCACCCCTCCACTTT.

This rearrangement joins TRBV2 to TRBJ2-1; D might be TRBD2 (6 bases). Germline CDR1 SNHLY, CDR2 FYNNEI. This CDR3 region has 15 residues. The V end lost 3 bases, the J end lost 7 bases, and 16 bases lay between the germline ends. The CDR3 sequence is CASSEGRTLENEQFF. CDR3 nucleotide sequence: TGTGCCAGCAGTGAGGGGAGGACTCTTGAAAATGAGCAGTTCTTC. The entire variable domain, with the rest obtained from reference TRBV2 and TRBJ2-1, is as follows: EPEVTQTPSHQVTQMGQEVILRCVPISNHLYFYWYRQILGQKVEFLVSFYNNEISEKSEIFDDQFSVERPDGSNFTLKIRSTKLEDSAMYFCASSEGRTLENEQFFGPGTRLTVL.

This clonotype was recorded many times. The rearrangement joins TRBV11-2 to TRBJ1-4; D may be TRBD1 (5 bases). V was clipped by 4 bases and J by 7 bases, with 28 bases between them. CDR1 SGHAT and CDR2 FQNNGV come from the germline V gene. CDR3 length: 19 residues. The CDR3 protein is CASSSQTVEGNWEREKLFF. The CDR3 DNA follows: TGTGCCAGCAGCTCGCAAACAGTTGAGGGGAATTGGGAGCGTGAAAAACTGTTTTTT.

A word on this clonotype: Since a much larger clone is just one base distant, this may be a read error. The V and J genes are TRBV5-1 and TRBJ2-3; possibly TRBD1 or TRBD2 for D (5 bases each). The length of the CDR3 is 17 residues. Trimming stripped 6 bases from V and 2 bases from J, with 22 bases between. The germline gives CDR1 SGHRS, CDR2 YFSETQ. In DNA form, the CDR3 reads TGCGCCAGCACCCCGACAGAGGGACGGCGTCCCACAGATACGCAGTATTTT. Protein: CASTPTEGRRPTDTQYF.

Many counts were recorded for this clonotype. The chain links TRBV28 to TRBJ1-1; D possibly corresponds to TRBD1 (6 bases). V was pared by 6 bases and J by 5 bases, with 16 bases between. The CDR3 contains 14 residues. The V gene's germline CDR1 is MDHEN and CDR2 SYDVKM. The chain's CDR3 is CASSDGGGGTEAFF. In DNA, the CDR3 is TGTGCCAGCAGCGATGGGGGGGGCGGGACTGAAGCTTTCTTT.

The CDR3 bases are TGTGCCAGCAGCCCCGGACCTAACTCCTACAATGAGCAGTTCTTC. Translated: CASSPGPNSYNEQFF. The V and J genes are TRBV6-1 and TRBJ2-1; D gene unclear. V was clipped by 6 bases and J by 0 bases, with 12 bases between them. Germline V gene lookup returns CDR1 MNHNS and CDR2 SASEGT. This CDR3 spans 15 amino acids.

At least ten counts were recorded for this clonotype. The chain couples TRBV28 to TRBJ2-3, with D perhaps matching TRBD1 (5 bases). Germline CDR1 and CDR2: MDHEN and SYDVKM. Between the trimmed V and J ends, which lost 4 bases and 2 bases, there was a span of 16 bases. CDR3 size: 16 residues. CDR3 coding DNA: TGTGCCAGCAGTTCCACGACCCGGACAAACACAGATACGCAGTATTTT. Amino acids: CASSSTTRTNTDTQYF.

This clonotype was seen ten or more times. The chain carries TRBV28 and TRBJ2-7; TRBD2 aligns across 10 bases. The CDR3 spans 12 residues. CDR1 is MDHEN, CDR2 SYDVKM, per germline. After removal of 4 bases from V and 9 bases from J, the junction contained 3 bases not matched to a gene. For the CDR3, the DNA is TGTGCCAGCAGTTCGGGACTAGCGACGCAGTACTTC. Its protein product is CASSSGLATQYF.